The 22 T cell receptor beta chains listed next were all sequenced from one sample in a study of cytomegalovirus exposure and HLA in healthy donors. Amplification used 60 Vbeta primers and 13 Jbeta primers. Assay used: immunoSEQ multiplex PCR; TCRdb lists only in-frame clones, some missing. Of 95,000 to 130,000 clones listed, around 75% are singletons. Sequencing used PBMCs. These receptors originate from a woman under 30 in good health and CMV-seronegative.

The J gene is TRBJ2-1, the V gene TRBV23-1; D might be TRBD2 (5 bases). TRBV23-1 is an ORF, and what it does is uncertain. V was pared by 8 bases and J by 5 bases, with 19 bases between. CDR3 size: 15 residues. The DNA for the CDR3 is TGCGCCAGCTCTCCGGAGTCGGAGGTGGACAATGAGCAGTTCTTC. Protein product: CASSPESEVDNEQFF.

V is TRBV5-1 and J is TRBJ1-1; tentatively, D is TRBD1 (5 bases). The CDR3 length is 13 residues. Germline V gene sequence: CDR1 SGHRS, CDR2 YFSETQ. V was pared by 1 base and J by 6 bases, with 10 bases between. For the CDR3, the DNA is TGCGCCAGCAGCTTGCCTGGGGGGTCTGAAGCTTTCTTT. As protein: CASSLPGGSEAFF.

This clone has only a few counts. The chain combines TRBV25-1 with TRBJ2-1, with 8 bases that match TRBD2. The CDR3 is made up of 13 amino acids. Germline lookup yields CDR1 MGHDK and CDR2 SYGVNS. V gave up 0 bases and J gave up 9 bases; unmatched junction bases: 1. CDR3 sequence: CASSEYGRGEQFF. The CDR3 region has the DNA TGTGCCAGCAGTGAATACGGGAGGGGTGAGCAGTTCTTC.

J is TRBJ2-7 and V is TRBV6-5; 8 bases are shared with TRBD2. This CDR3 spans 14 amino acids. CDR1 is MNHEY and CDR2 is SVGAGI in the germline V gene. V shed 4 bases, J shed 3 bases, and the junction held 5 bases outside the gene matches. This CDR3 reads CASSSGTSGYEQYF. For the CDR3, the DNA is TGTGCCAGCAGTTCCGGGACTAGTGGCTACGAGCAGTACTTC.

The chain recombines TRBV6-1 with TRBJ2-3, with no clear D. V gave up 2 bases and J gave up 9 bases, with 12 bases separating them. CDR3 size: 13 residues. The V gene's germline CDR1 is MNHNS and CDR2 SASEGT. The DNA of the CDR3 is TGTGCCAGCAGTGAACTTTCCCCCAGGACGCAGTATTTT. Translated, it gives CASSELSPRTQYF.

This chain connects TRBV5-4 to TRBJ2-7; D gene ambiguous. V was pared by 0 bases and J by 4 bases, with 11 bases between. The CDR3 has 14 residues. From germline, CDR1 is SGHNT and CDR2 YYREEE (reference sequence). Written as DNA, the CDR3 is TGTGCCAGCAGCTTGGGGTCACGCCAGTACGAGCAGTACTTC. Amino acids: CASSLGSRQYEQYF.

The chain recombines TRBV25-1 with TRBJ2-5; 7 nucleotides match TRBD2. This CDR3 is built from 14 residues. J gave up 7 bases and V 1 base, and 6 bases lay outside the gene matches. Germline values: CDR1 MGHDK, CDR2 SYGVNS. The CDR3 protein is CASSEFPGRGTQYF. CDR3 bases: TGTGCCAGCAGTGAATTTCCAGGGAGGGGGACCCAGTACTTC.

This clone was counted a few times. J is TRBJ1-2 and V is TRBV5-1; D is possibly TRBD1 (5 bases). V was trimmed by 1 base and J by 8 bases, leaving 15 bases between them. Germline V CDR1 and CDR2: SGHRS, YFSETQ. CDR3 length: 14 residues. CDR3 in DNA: TGCGCCAGCAGCTTGTTTGGGGGGGATGAAGGCTACACCTTC. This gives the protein CASSLFGGDEGYTF.

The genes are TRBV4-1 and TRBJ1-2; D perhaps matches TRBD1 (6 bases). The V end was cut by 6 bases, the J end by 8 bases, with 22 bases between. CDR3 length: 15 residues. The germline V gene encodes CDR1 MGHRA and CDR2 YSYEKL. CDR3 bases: TGCGCCAGCAGTCGGGGACCGGGACAAAGCCCAGGCTACACCTTC. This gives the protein CASSRGPGQSPGYTF.

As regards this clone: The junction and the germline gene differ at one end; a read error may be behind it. The CDR3 DNA sequence: TGTGCCAGTAGCCTAGACTCCTTCGAGCAGTACTTC. Protein: CASSLDSFEQYF. This rearrangement joins TRBV19 to TRBJ2-7; D remains unclear. The CDR3 loop spans 12 amino acids. Germline values: CDR1 LNHDA, CDR2 SQIVND (reference sequence).

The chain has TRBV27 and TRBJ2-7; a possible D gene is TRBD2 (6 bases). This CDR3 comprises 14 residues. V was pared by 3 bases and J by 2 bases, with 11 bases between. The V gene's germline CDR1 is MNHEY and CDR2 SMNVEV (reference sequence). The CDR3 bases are TGTGCCAGCAGTTTGGGGTCTAGCGCCTACGAGCAGTACTTC. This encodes CASSLGSSAYEQYF.

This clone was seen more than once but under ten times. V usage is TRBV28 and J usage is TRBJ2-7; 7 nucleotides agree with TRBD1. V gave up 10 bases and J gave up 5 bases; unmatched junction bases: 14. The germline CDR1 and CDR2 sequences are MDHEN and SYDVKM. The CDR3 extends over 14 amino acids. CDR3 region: CATAPVGRGNEQYF. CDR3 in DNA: TGTGCCACCGCCCCGGTGGGCAGGGGGAACGAGCAGTACTTC.

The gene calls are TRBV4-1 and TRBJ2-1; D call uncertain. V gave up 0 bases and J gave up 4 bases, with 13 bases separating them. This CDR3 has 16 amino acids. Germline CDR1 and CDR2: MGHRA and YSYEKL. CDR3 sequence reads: CASSQEVRSLYNEQFF. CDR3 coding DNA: TGCGCCAGCAGCCAAGAGGTGAGGTCCCTATACAATGAGCAGTTCTTC.

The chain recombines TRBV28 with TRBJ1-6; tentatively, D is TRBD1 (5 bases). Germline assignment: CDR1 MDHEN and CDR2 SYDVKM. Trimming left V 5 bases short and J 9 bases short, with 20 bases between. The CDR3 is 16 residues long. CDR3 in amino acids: CASSLPGLKSGSPLHF. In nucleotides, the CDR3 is TGTGCCAGCAGTCTTCCGGGACTCAAATCGGGTTCACCCCTCCACTTT.

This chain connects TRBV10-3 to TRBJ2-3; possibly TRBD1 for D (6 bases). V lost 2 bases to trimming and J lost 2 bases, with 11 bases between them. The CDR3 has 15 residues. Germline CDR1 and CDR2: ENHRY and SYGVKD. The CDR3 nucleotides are TGTGCCATCAGTGAGGGACAGAGAGACACAGATACGCAGTATTTT. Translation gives CAISEGQRDTDTQYF.

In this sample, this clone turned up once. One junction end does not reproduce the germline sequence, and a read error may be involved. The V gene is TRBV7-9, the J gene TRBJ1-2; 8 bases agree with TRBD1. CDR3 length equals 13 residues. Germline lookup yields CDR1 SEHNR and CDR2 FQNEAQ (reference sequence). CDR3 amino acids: CASSQTAGGAPQF. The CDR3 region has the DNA TGTGCCAGCAGCCAGACCGCAGGGGGCGCTCCCCAGTTC. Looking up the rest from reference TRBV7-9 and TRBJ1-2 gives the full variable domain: DTGVSQNPRHKITKRGQNVTFRCDPISEHNRLYWYRQTLGQGPEFLTYFQNEAQLEKSRLLSDRFSAERPKGSFSTLEIQRTEQGDSAMYLCASSQTAGGAPQFGSGTRLTVV.

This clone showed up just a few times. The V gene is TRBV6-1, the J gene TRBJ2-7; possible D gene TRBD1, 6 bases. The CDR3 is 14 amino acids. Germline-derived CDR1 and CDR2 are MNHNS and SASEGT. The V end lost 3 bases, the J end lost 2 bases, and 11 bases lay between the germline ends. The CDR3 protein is CASSEQGQTYEQYF. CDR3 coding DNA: TGTGCCAGCAGTGAGCAAGGACAGACCTACGAGCAGTACTTC.

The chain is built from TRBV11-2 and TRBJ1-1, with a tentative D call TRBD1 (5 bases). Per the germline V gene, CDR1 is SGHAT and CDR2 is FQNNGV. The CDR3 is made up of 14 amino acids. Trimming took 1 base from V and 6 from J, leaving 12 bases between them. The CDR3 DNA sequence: TGTGCCAGCAGCTTAGGACAGAGATACCCTGAAGCTTTCTTT. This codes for CASSLGQRYPEAFF.

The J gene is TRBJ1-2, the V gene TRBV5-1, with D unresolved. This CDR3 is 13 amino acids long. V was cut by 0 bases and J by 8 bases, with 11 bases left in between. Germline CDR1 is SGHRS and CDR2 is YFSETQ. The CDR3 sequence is CASSLARFRGYTF. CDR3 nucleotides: TGCGCCAGCAGCTTGGCCAGGTTTCGGGGCTACACCTTC.

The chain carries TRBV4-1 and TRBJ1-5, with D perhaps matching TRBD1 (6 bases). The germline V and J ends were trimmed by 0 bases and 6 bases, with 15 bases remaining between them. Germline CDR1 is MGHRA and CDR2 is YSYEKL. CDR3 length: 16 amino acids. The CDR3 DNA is TGCGCCAGCAGCCAAGATCAGACAGGAAGGTTTCAGCCCCAGCATTTT. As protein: CASSQDQTGRFQPQHF.

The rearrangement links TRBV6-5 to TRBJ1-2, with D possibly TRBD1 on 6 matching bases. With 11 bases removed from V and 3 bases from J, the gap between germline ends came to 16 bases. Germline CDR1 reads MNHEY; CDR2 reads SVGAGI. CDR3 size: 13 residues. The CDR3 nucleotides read TGTGCCGCCTGGAACAGGGTTGACTATGGCTACACCTTC. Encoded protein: CAAWNRVDYGYTF.

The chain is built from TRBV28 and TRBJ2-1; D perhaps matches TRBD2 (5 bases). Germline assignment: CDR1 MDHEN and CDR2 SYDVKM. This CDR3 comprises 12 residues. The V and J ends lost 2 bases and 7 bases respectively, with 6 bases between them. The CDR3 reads CASSLGGNEQFF. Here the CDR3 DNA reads TGTGCCAGCAGTTTAGGCGGGAATGAGCAGTTCTTC.